The rows below give T cell receptor beta chains drawn from one sample of a study of blood T cells in healthy people across ages. TCRdb reprocessed the 5' RACE reads via MiXCR and lists one record per CDR3 protein. This sample has 380,000 or so distinct CDR3 sequences, with approximately 47% found just once. The sequencing sample was made of blood. The receptors originated from a man aged 55 to 70 in good health. The conserved cysteine and the conserved F or W are not part of the CDR3 here. Expanded clones get a size class; other rows say once, few or many, or leave the size out.

clone_size | j_call | v_call | cdr3_aa
few | TRBJ2-3 | TRBV6-1 | ASSEFRATTDTQY
NA | TRBJ2-3 | TRBV20-1 | SASSWREGTDTQY
many | TRBJ2-7 | TRBV29-1 | SVTPQGSSEQY
NA | TRBJ2-7 | TRBV7-8 | ASSLVGTYSYEQY
NA | TRBJ2-7 | TRBV11-3 | ASGTGDEQY
NA | TRBJ2-3 | TRBV5-6 | ASSFSGGALLRDTQY
few | TRBJ2-5 | TRBV5-1 | ASTYGLHFQETQY
NA | TRBJ1-2 | TRBV12-3/TRBV12-4 | ASSFNRGWGASGYT
few | TRBJ2-3 | TRBV20-1 | SATGLGGGRSDTQY
few | TRBJ2-1 | TRBV19 | ASSIGQVNEQF
NA | TRBJ2-5 | TRBV7-2 | ASSPGTSGGRTQY
NA | TRBJ2-4 | TRBV4-1 | ASSQVGRATHLREQY
NA | TRBJ2-3 | TRBV3-1 | ASRRHNRGSADTQY
NA | NA | TRBV30 | ALRGERTQY
many | TRBJ2-7 | TRBV20-1 | SAQIQFSPYEQY
NA | TRBJ2-1 | TRBV5-1 | ASSRGDSSYNEQF
NA | TRBJ2-3 | TRBV4-1 | ASSQESGRTDTQY
few | TRBJ1-2 | TRBV20-1 | SARDKRVRDGYT
NA | TRBJ2-6 | TRBV12-3/TRBV12-4 | ARSDSRSQFLSGANVLT
NA | TRBJ1-2 | TRBV28 | ASSPTHNYGYT
NA | TRBJ2-7 | TRBV3-1 | ASSIQGPQY
NA | TRBJ2-7 | TRBV3-1 | ASSQDRFKGSSYEQY
NA | TRBJ1-4 | TRBV7-9 | ASTNSGTANEKLF
few | TRBJ2-3 | TRBV5-1 | ASSSPGLAPTDTQY
NA | TRBJ2-5 | TRBV6-2/TRBV6-3 | ASRGLAGSRETQY
NA | TRBJ2-1 | TRBV4-1 | ASSLGPDTNNEQF
NA | TRBJ2-3 | TRBV5-4 | ASSSSSGGAPDTQY
few | TRBJ2-1 | TRBV7-9 | ASSAYRDRGGEQF
NA | TRBJ2-5 | TRBV7-2 | ASSLTPGASSY
once | TRBJ1-4 | TRBV29-1 | SVRTGQEKLF
NA | TRBJ2-3 | TRBV24-1 | ATAQSDTQY
NA | TRBJ2-7 | TRBV27 | ASSPRASGYEQY
many | TRBJ2-7 | TRBV4-2 | ASSQDGGTYEQY
few | TRBJ2-4 | TRBV10-3 | AISTGTGQKNIQY
many | TRBJ2-3 | TRBV7-2 | ASGSLDTQY
few | TRBJ2-5 | TRBV6-5 | ASSYSELGETQY
NA | NA | TRBV7-2 | ASSLGGSLEQY
NA | TRBJ2-7 | TRBV27 | ASSLFAGGPNEQY
few | TRBJ2-3 | TRBV28 | ASAGRAAVDTQY
many | TRBJ2-6 | TRBV6-2/TRBV6-3 | ASSYSLYQDRVSGANVLT
NA | TRBJ2-2 | TRBV2 | ASRPLSGRTGELF
NA | TRBJ1-2 | TRBV7-2 | ASSLGGFGYGYT
NA | TRBJ2-4 | TRBV4-1 | ASSQDPGVFIQY
once | TRBJ1-5 | TRBV7-2 | ASSLQGAGNQPQH
many | TRBJ2-1 | TRBV28 | ASSLLAGGGEQF
NA | TRBJ2-5 | TRBV6-6 | ASSFPPAGVGEQY
NA | TRBJ2-1 | TRBV4-2 | ASSQGSGGEQF
NA | TRBJ2-1 | TRBV9 | ASSVRTSGQEQF
NA | TRBJ2-5 | TRBV4-2 | ASSQDVASGPNNEQY
NA | TRBJ1-2 | TRBV3-1 | ASSPGTRPTYGYT
NA | TRBJ1-5 | TRBV6-2/TRBV6-3 | ASSLQAISNQPQH
few | TRBJ1-5 | TRBV20-1 | SATDQGGDGSNQPQH
NA | TRBJ2-1 | TRBV5-5 | ASSVPSGYNEQF
few | TRBJ2-5 | TRBV7-2 | ASSLQSGRETQY
NA | TRBJ2-2 | TRBV6-2/TRBV6-3 | AGRTRTNTGELF
NA | TRBJ2-3 | TRBV29-1 | SVGTGFTDTQY
once | TRBJ2-3 | TRBV25-1 | ASEGNDLAGGDTQY
few | TRBJ2-5 | TRBV4-3 | ASSQDTRETQY
NA | TRBJ2-1 | TRBV21-1 | ASSKETSGGNNEQF
few | TRBJ2-3 | TRBV29-1 | SVEVGSTDTQY